The 18 T cell receptor beta chains reported below all come from one sample, sequenced in a study of blood T cell repertoires in COVID-19. Clones were read by immunoSEQ multiplex PCR, and TCRdb kept only the in-frame ones, dropping some. The data hold about 140,000 clones, with almost 85% observed a single time. The sequenced sample consisted of peripheral blood. These receptor sequences come from a man aged 50 to 59 with acute or convalescent COVID-19.

V and J are TRBV19 and TRBJ1-2; 9 positions agree with TRBD1. Germline V CDR1 and CDR2: LNHDA, SQIVND (reference sequence). V was clipped by 4 bases and J by 8 bases; unmatched bases: 2. The CDR3 runs to 12 residues. The CDR3: CASSRDREGYTF. DNA for the CDR3: TGTGCCAGTAGTAGGGACAGGGAGGGCTACACCTTC.

The chain couples TRBV27 to TRBJ2-7; TRBD1 might be the D (5 bases). V lost 3 bases and J lost 0, with 9 bases in between. Germline V gives CDR1 MNHEY, CDR2 SMNVEV (reference sequence). This CDR3 has 14 amino acids. In DNA, the CDR3 is TGTGCCAGCAGTTTTAGACAGAACTCCTACGAGCAGTACTTC. Translating it yields CASSFRQNSYEQYF.

The chain couples TRBV11-3 to TRBJ2-7, with a possible D match to TRBD1 (5 bases). V was trimmed by 1 base and J by 3 bases, leaving 13 bases between them. Germline-derived CDR1 and CDR2 are SGHNT and YENEEA. The CDR3 extends over 15 amino acids. The CDR3 sequence is CASSLAQGERYEQYF. Here the CDR3 DNA reads TGTGCCAGCAGCTTAGCCCAGGGCGAACGCTACGAGCAGTACTTC. Complete variable domain (other parts from reference TRBV11-3 and TRBJ2-7): EAGVVQSPRYKIIEKKQPVAFWCNPISGHNTLYWYLQNLGQGPELLIRYENEEAVDDSQLPKDRFSAERLKGVDSTLKIQPAELGDSAVYLCASSLAQGERYEQYFGPGTRLTVT.

This rearrangement joins TRBV12-3 or TRBV12-4 to TRBJ1-5, with D unclear. V shed 3 bases and J shed 11 bases, with 8 bases lying between them. This CDR3 region has 11 residues. The CDR3 DNA reads as TGTGCCAGCAGTTTTATGGGAGCCCAGCATTTT. It specifies CASSFMGAQHF.

This chain connects TRBV30 to TRBJ1-6, with D perhaps matching TRBD1 (5 bases). The CDR3 runs to 16 residues. Germline V gene data show CDR1 as GTSNPN and CDR2 as SVGIG (reference sequence). V lost 1 base and J lost 0, with 10 bases in between. CDR3 DNA: TGTGCCTGGAGTGCCACAGGCAGCTCCTATAATTCACCCCTCCACTTT. Translating it yields CAWSATGSSYNSPLHF.

V gene TRBV6-5 combines with J gene TRBJ2-7; 7 positions match TRBD2. The germline CDR1 and CDR2 sequences are MNHEY and SVGAGI. Trimming cost V 7 bases and J 0 bases; bases outside gene matches: 9. The CDR3 runs 15 residues. The DNA of the CDR3 is TGTGCCAGCATATCGTCTGGCGGGAGCTCCTACGAGCAGTACTTC. Translation gives CASISSGGSSYEQYF.

This clone was found once. The J gene is TRBJ2-5, the V gene TRBV2, with 7 positions matching TRBD1. This CDR3 is 13 amino acids long. Unmatched junction bases numbered 4, after V lost 7 bases and J lost 2 bases. Germline lookup yields CDR1 SNHLY and CDR2 FYNNEI. The CDR3 sequence is CASKGTVQETQYF. CDR3 DNA sequence: TGTGCCAGCAAGGGGACAGTACAAGAGACCCAGTACTTC.

This clone was counted only a few times. V and J are TRBV6-6 and TRBJ1-5; D unclear. The CDR3 is made up of 12 amino acids. Trimming pared 2 bases from V and 6 bases from J, leaving 5 bases between. CDR1 and CDR2 (germline): MNHNY, SVGAGI (reference sequence). The CDR3 DNA sequence: TGTGCCAGCAGTTACCTCTTTCAGCCCCAGCATTTT. It codes for CASSYLFQPQHF.

This clone was seen only once. The gene calls are TRBV7-3 and TRBJ2-7, with 9 bases identical to TRBD2. Germline values: CDR1 SGHTA, CDR2 FQGTGA. This CDR3 has 14 amino acids. V shed 0 bases, J shed 5 bases, and the junction held 2 bases outside the gene matches. The CDR3 reads CASSLTSGSDEQYF. As DNA, the CDR3 is TGTGCCAGCAGCTTAACTAGCGGGAGCGACGAGCAGTACTTC.

The chain links TRBV27 to TRBJ2-1, with D tentatively TRBD1 (6 bases). This CDR3 is built from 15 residues. Per germline, CDR1 MNHEY and CDR2 SMNVEV (reference sequence). V dropped 6 bases and J dropped 9 bases, with 21 bases sitting between them. CDR3: CASREDRTFGVEQFF. CDR3 nucleotides: TGTGCCAGCAGAGAAGACAGGACCTTCGGGGTTGAGCAGTTCTTC.

For the CDR3, the DNA is TGCGCCAGCAGCATTCGAACAGGGAGCTCTGGAAACACCATATATTTT. Amino acid sequence: CASSIRTGSSGNTIYF. The chain is built from TRBV5-1 and TRBJ1-3; a possible D gene is TRBD1 (6 bases). Per germline, CDR1 SGHRS and CDR2 YFSETQ. The CDR3 has 16 amino acids. V dropped 4 bases and J dropped 0 bases, with 14 bases sitting between them.

The V gene is TRBV30, the J gene TRBJ2-1, with D perhaps matching TRBD1 (6 bases). Looked up from germline, CDR1 is GTSNPN and CDR2 is SVGIG (reference sequence). V lost 5 bases to trimming and J lost 0 bases, with 14 bases between them. The CDR3 loop spans 15 amino acids. CDR3 nucleotide sequence: TGTGCCTGGGGGGGCAGGCTCAGCTCCTACAATGAGCAGTTCTTC. This encodes CAWGGRLSSYNEQFF. Drawing the rest from reference TRBV30 and TRBJ2-1, the complete variable domain is SQTIHQWPATLVQPVGSPLSLECTVEGTSNPNLYWYRQAAGRGLQLLFYSVGIGQISSEVPQNLSASRPQDRQFILSSKKLLLSDSGFYLCAWGGRLSSYNEQFFGPGTRLTVL.

The gene calls are TRBV3-1 (or the pseudogene TRBV3-2) and TRBJ1-2; tentatively, D is TRBD1 (6 bases). CDR1 is LGHDT, CDR2 YNNKEL, per germline (reference sequence). Trimming shortened V by 1 base and J by 4 bases, and 13 bases separated the two germline ends. This CDR3 region has 15 residues. CDR3 in DNA: TGTGCCAGCAGCCAAGTAGCACAGGGCTCCTATGGCTACACCTTC. It specifies CASSQVAQGSYGYTF.

V and J are TRBV7-6 and TRBJ2-1, with a weak D call TRBD1 (5 bases). The CDR3 loop spans 12 amino acids. Trimming removed 1 base from V and 7 bases from J, with 5 bases in between. Per germline, CDR1 SGHVS and CDR2 FNYEAQ. CDR3 coding DNA: TGTGCCAGCAGCTTAGGACAGAATGAGCAGTTCTTC. Its protein is CASSLGQNEQFF.

This chain connects TRBV19 to TRBJ2-6, with TRBD2 matching 7 bases. V gave up 7 bases and J gave up 3 bases; unmatched junction bases: 6. Germline lookup yields CDR1 LNHDA and CDR2 SQIVND (reference sequence). The CDR3 consists of 15 residues. The CDR3 DNA is TGTGCCAGTACCCCCACGGGGGGTGGGGCCAACGTCCTGACTTTC. It encodes CASTPTGGGANVLTF.

The CDR3 DNA reads TGTGCCACCAGTGATAGCCGTGGGGGGGCGATTCAGCCCCAGCATTTT. Its translation: CATSDSRGGAIQPQHF. This sequence joins TRBV24-1 and TRBJ1-5, with a tentative D call TRBD1 (6 bases). Trimming pared 3 bases from V and 6 bases from J, leaving 17 bases between. The CDR3 has 16 residues. Germline loops: CDR1 KGHDR, CDR2 SFDVKD.

The chain has TRBV5-1 and TRBJ2-1; D possibly corresponds to TRBD2 (6 bases). Trimming stripped 3 bases from V and 7 bases from J, with 11 bases between. CDR3 size: 13 residues. Germline V gives CDR1 SGHRS, CDR2 YFSETQ. The CDR3 coding sequence is TGCGCCAGCAGCTACGGAGGGAATAATGAGCAGTTCTTC. Residues: CASSYGGNNEQFF. Full variable domain (remainder filled in from reference TRBV5-1 and TRBJ2-1): KAGVTQTPRYLIKTRGQQVTLSCSPISGHRSVSWYQQTPGQGLQFLFEYFSETQRNKGNFPGRFSGRQFSNSRSEMNVSTLELGDSALYLCASSYGGNNEQFFGPGTRLTVL.

The V and J genes are TRBV13 and TRBJ2-3; 7 bases map to TRBD1. In germline, CDR1 is PRHDT, CDR2 FYEKMQ (reference sequence). V lost 4 bases and J lost 2; bases outside the gene matches: 6. This CDR3 spans 15 amino acids. The CDR3 coding sequence is TGTGCCAGCAGCTCGAGGGACAGAATCACAGATACGCAGTATTTT. Translation gives CASSSRDRITDTQYF.